The following is a T cell receptor (beta chain) sequence with its context. Its antigen remains unknown. PCR amplification relied on 60 Vbeta primers (plus 13 Jbeta primers). The table came from immunoSEQ multiplex PCR; TCRdb's copy has only in-frame clones and leaves some out. The sample lists more than 100,000 clones, around 76% occurring once. This entry is derived from a study of cytomegalovirus exposure and HLA in healthy donors. Study observations and caveats: Sequencing likely generated an artifact that appeared as a cluster of highly shared sequence variants.

CDR3 length equals 11 residues. Germline CDR1 is SGHRS and CDR2 is YFSETQ. V was trimmed by 5 bases and J by 10 bases, leaving 10 bases between them. This sequence joins TRBV5-1 and TRBJ2-1, with D unclear. The sequence was collected from a woman aged 18-29 years in good health and CMV-seropositive. The specimen sequenced was PBMCs. The CDR3 region has the DNA TGCGCCAGCAGTGGCCCATTCGAGCAGTTCTTC. As protein: CASSGPFEQFF. The entire variable domain, with the rest obtained from reference TRBV5-1 and TRBJ2-1, is as follows: KAGVTQTPRYLIKTRGQQVTLSCSPISGHRSVSWYQQTPGQGLQFLFEYFSETQRNKGNFPGRFSGRQFSNSRSEMNVSTLELGDSALYLCASSGPFEQFFGPGTRLTVL.